This T cell receptor beta chain was documented in a study of OX40 agonist ivuxolimab in advanced cancers. Study overall: Across the patients, intravenous ivuxolimab was delivered every 2 weeks at 0.01 to 10 mg/kg. Study results and caveats: At 0.1 to 3.0 mg/kg, clonal expansion of CD4+ and CD8+ blood T cells had occurred by week 6. Clonal expansion was among the lowest in partial responders at 0.1-3.0 mg/kg, especially CD8+.

Produced via immunoSEQ multiplex PCR; TCRdb's table is partial and in-frame only. The sample includes about 84,000 clones, 89% seen only once; the top ten take roughly 0.19%. CDR1 is SGHDT, CDR2 YYEEEE, per germline. This CDR3 comprises 14 residues. Trimming took off 2 bases at V and 5 bases at J, with 14 bases between the two ends. To note about this clone: Its antigen is not known.

Here the sequenced sample was CD4+ or CD8+ T cells sorted from blood, taken in a trial of the OX40 agonist ivuxolimab. The chain has TRBV5-6 and TRBJ2-7; D is perhaps TRBD1 (6 bases). This receptor was identified in an adult with an advanced solid tumor such as melanoma, head and neck, liver or kidney cancer. CDR3 region: CASSLQGRLDEQYF. CDR3 bases: TGTGCCAGCAGCTTACAGGGTAGATTAGACGAGCAGTACTTC.